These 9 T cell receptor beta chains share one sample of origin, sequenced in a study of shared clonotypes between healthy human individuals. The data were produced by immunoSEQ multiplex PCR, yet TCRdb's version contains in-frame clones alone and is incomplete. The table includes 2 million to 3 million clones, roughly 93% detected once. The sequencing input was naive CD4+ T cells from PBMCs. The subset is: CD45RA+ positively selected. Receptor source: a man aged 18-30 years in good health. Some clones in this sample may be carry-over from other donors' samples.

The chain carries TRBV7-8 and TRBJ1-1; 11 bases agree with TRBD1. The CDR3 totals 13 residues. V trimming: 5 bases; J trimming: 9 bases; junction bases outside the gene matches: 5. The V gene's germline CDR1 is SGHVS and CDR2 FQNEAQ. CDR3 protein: CASSRTGGEQAFF. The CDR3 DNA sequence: TGTGCCAGCAGCAGGACAGGGGGCGAGCAAGCTTTCTTT.

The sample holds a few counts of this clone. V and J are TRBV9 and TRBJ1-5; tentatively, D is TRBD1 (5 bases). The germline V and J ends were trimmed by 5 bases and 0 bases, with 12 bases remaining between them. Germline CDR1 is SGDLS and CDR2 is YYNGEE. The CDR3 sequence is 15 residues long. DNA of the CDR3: TGTGCCAGCAGTCCGCAGGGAACTAGCAATCAGCCCCAGCATTTT. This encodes CASSPQGTSNQPQHF.

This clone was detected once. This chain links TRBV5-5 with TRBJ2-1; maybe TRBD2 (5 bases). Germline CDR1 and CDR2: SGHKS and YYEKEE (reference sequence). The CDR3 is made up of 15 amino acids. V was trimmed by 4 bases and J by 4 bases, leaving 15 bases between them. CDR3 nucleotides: TGTGCCAGCAGCCCTACGCGGGTCTTATACAATGAGCAGTTCTTC. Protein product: CASSPTRVLYNEQFF.

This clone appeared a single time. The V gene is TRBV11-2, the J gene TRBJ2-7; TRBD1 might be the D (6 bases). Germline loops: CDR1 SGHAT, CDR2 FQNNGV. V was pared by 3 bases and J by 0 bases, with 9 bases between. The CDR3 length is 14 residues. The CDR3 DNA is TGTGCCAGCAGCTTTTCAGGGGTCTCCTACGAGCAGTACTTC. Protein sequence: CASSFSGVSYEQYF.

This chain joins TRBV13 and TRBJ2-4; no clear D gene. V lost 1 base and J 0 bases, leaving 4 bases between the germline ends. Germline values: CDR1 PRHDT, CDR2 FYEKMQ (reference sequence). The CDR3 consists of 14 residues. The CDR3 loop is CASSLAVAKNIQYF. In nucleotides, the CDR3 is TGTGCCAGCAGCTTAGCGGTAGCCAAAAACATTCAGTACTTC.

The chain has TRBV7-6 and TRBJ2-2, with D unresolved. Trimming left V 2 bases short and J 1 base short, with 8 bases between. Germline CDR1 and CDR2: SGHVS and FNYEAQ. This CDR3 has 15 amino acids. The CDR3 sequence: CASSLFGRNTGELFF. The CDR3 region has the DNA TGTGCCAGCAGCTTATTCGGCAGGAACACCGGGGAGCTGTTTTTT.

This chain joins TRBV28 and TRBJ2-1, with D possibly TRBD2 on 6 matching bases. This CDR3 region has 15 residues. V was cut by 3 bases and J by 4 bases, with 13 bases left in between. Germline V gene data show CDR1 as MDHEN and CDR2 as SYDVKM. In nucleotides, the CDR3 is TGTGCCAGCAGTTTCGGAGGGACTCCGTACAATGAGCAGTTCTTC. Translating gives CASSFGGTPYNEQFF. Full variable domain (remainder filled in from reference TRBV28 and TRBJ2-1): DVKVTQSSRYLVKRTGEKVFLECVQDMDHENMFWYRQDPGLGLRLIYFSYDVKMKEKGDIPEGYSVSREKKERFSLILESASTNQTSMYLCASSFGGTPYNEQFFGPGTRLTVL.

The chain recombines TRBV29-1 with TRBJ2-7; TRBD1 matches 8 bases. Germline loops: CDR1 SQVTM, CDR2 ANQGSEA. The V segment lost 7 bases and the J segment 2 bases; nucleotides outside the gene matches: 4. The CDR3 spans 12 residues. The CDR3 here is CSAVGQAYEQYF. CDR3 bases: TGCAGCGCCGTGGGACAGGCCTACGAGCAGTACTTC.

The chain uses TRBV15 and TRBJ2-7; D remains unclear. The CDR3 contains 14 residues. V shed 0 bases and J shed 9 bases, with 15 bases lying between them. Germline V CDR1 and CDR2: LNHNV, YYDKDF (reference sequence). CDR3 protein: CATSRDPDTLGQYF. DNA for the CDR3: TGTGCCACCAGCAGAGACCCTGACACGCTCGGGCAGTACTTC.